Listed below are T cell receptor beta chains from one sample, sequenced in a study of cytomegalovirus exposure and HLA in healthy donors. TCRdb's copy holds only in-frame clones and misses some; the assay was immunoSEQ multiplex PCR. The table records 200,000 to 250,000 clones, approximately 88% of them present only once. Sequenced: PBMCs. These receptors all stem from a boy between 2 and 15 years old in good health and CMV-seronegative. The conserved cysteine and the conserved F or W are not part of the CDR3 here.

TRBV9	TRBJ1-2	ASTPTGTDWMNYGYT
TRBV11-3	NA	ASSLRTGSYEQY
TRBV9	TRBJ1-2	ASSVRQGGDYGYT
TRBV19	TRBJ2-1	ASTTGGGQF
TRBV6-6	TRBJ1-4	ASSFGQADFNEKLF
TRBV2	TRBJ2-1	ASSRLELGPGVYSYNEQF
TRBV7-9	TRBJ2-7	ASSPWTVPSSYEQY
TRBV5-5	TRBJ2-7	ASSPPGLLSYEQY
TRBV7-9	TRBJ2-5	ASSLQGKETQY
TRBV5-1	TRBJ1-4	ASSVDREKLF